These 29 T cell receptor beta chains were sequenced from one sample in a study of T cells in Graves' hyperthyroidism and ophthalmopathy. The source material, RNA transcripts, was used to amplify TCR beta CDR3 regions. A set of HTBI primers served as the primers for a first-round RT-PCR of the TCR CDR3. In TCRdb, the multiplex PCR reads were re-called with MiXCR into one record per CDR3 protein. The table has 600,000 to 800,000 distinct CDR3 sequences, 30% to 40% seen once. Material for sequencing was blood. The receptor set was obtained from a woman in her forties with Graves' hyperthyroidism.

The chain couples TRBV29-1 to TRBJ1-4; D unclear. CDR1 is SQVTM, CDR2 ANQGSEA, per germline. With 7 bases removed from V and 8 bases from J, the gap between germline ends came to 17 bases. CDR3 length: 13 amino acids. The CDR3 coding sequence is TGCAGCGCCACCGGGATTGGACGGGAAAAACTGTTTTTT. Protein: CSATGIGREKLFF.

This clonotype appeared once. This CDR3 is CASQGSAHYNEQFF. CDR3 nucleotides: TGTGCCAGCCAGGGAAGCGCACACTACAATGAGCAGTTCTTC. The chain has TRBV7-2 and TRBJ2-1; D might be TRBD1 (5 bases). Looked up from germline, CDR1 is SGHTA and CDR2 is FQGNSA. The V gene lost 8 bases and the J gene lost 3 bases, with 14 bases spanning the gap. The CDR3 has 14 residues.

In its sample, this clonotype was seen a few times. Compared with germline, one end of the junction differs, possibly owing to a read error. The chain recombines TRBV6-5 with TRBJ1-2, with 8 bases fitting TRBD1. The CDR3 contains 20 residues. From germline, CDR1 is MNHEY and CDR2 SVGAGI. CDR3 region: CASSNSPGQGSPKTSYGYTF. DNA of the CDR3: TGTGCCAGCAGTAACTCCCCCGGACAGGGCAGCCCTAAAACTAGCTATGGCTACACCTTC.

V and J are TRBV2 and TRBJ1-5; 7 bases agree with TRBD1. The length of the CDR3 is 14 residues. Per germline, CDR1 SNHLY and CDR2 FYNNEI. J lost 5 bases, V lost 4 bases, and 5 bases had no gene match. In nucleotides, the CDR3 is TGTGCCAGCAGTGGCGGGACAGTCCATCAGCCCCAGCATTTT. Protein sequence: CASSGGTVHQPQHF.

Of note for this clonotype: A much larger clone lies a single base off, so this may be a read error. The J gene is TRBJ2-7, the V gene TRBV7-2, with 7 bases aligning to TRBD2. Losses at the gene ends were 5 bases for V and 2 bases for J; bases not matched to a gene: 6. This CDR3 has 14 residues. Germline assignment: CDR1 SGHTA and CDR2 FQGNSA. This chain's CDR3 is CASSVGLEAYEQYF. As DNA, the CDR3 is TGTGCCAGCAGCGTTGGACTAGAGGCCTACGAGCAGTACTTC.

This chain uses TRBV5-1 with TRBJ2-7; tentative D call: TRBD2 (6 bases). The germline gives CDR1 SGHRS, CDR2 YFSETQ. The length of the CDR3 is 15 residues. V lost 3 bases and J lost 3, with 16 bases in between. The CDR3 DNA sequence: TGCGCCAGCAGCTGGGACTGGGGACTGGGCTACGAGCAGTACTTC. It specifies CASSWDWGLGYEQYF.

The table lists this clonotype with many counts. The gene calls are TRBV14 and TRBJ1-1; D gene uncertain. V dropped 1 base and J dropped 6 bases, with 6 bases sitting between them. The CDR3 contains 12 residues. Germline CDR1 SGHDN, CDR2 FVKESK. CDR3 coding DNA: TGTGCCAGCAGCCAAGGTCGTGCTGAAGCTTTCTTT. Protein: CASSQGRAEAFF.

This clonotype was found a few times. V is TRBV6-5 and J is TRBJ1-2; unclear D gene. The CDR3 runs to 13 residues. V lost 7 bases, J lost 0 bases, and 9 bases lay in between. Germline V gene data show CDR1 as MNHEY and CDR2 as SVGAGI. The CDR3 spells CASIGQPNYGYTF. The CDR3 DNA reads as TGTGCCAGCATCGGGCAACCTAACTATGGCTACACCTTC.

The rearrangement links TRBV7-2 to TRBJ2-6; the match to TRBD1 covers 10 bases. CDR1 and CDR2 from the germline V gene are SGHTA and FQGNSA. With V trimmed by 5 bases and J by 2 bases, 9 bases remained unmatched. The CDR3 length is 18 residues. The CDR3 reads CASSHRDRGFTGANVLTF. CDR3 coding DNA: TGTGCCAGCAGCCACCGGGACAGGGGATTTACTGGGGCCAACGTCCTGACTTTC. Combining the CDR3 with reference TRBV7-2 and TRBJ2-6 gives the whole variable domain GAGVSQSPSNKVTEKGKDVELRCDPISGHTALYWYRQSLGQGLEFLIYFQGNSAPDKSGLPSDRFSAERTGGSVSTLTIQRTQQEDSAVYLCASSHRDRGFTGANVLTFGAGSRLTVL.

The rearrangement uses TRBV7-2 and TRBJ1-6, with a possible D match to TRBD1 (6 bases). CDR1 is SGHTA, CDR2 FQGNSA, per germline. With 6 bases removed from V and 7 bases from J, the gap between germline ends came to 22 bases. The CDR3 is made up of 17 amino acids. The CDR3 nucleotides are TGTGCCAGCAGTATTAAAAACACAGGGACCGAAAATTCACCCCTCCACTTT. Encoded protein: CASSIKNTGTENSPLHF.

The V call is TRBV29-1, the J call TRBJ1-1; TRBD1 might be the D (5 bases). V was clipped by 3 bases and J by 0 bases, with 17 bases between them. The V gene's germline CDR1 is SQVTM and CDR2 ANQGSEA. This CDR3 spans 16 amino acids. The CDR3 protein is CSVDGVGTVMNTEAFF. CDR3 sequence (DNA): TGCAGCGTTGACGGGGTAGGGACGGTTATGAACACTGAAGCTTTCTTT.

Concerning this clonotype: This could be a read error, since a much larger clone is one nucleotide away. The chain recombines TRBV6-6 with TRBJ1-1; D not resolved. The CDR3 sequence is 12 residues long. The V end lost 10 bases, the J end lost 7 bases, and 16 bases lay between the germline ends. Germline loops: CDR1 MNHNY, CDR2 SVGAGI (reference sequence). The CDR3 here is CAISRADIEAFF. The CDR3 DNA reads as TGTGCCATCAGCCGGGCAGACATTGAAGCTTTCTTT.

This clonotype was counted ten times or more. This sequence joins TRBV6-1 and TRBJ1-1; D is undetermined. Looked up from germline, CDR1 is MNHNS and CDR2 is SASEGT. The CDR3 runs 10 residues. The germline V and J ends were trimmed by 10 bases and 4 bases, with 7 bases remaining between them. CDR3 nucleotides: TGTGCCACCCGTTCCACTGAAGCTTTCTTT. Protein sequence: CATRSTEAFF.

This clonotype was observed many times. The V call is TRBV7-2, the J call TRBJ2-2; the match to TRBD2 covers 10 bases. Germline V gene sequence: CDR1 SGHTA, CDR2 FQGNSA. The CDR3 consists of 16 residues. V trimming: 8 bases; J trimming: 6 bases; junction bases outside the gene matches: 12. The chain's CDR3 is CASSSEREGPPGELFF. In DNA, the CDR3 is TGTGCCAGCTCTTCAGAGCGGGAGGGCCCACCCGGGGAGCTGTTTTTT.

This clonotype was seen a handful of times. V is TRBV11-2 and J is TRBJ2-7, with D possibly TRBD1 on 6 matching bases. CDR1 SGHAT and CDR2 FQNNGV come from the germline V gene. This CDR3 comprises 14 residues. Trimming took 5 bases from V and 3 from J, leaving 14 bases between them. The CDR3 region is CASSPTYRDYEQYF. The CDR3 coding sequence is TGTGCCAGCAGCCCGACTTACAGGGACTACGAGCAGTACTTC.

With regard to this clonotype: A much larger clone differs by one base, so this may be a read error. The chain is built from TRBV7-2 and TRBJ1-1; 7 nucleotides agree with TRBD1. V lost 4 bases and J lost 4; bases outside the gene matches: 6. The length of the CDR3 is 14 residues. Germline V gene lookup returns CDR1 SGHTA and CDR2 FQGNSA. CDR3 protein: CASSYRGTSTEAFF. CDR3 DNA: TGTGCCAGCAGCTACAGGGGAACGAGCACTGAAGCTTTCTTT.

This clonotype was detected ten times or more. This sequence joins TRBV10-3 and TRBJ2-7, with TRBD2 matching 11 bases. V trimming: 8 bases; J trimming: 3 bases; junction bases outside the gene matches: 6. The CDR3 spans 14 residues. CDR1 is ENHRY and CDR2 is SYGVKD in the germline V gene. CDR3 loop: CAIAGTSGYYEQYF. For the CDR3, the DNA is TGTGCCATCGCGGGGACTAGCGGTTACTACGAGCAGTACTTC.

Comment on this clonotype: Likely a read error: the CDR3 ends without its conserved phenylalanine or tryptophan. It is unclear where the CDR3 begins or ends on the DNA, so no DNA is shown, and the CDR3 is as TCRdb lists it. The CDR3 sequence: CASSPTGV. The rearrangement joins TRBV7-2 to TRBJ1-3; the table calls TRBD1, which could not be checked here. Germline CDR1 and CDR2: SGHTA and FQGNSA. The CDR3 is made up of 8 amino acids, end residues included.

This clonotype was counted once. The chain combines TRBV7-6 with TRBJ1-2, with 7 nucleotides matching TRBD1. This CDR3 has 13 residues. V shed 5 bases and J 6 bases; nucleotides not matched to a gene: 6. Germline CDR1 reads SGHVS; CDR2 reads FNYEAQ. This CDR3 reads CASSLTGTHGYTF. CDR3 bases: TGTGCCAGCAGCCTGACAGGGACCCATGGCTACACCTTC.

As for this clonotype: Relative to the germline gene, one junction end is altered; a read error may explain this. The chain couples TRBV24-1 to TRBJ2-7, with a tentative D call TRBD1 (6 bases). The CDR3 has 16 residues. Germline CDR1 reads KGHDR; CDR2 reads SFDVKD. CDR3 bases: TGTGCCAGCAGTTTATCCTTTGGCAGGGGCACCTACGAGCAGTACTTC. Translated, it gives CASSLSFGRGTYEQYF.

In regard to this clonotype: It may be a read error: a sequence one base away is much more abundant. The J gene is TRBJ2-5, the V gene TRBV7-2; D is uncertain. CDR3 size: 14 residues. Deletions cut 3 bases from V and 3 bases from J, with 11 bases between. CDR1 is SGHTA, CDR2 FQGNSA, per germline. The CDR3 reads CASSFSAAKETQYF. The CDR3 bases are TGTGCCAGCAGCTTCTCGGCAGCGAAAGAGACCCAGTACTTC.

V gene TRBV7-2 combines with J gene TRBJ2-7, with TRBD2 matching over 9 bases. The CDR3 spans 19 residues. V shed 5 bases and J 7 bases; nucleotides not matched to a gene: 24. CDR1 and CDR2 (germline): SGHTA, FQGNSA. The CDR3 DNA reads TGTGCCAGCAGCCGGGGGGGGCTAGCGGGGATAGGGGCTGAAGAGGAGCAGTACTTC. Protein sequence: CASSRGGLAGIGAEEEQYF.

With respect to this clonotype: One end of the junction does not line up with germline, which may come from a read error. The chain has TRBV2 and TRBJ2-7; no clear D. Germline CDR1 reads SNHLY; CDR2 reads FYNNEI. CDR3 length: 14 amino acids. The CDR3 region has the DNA TGTGCCAGCACCCCCCGTACGCTAACTGGCGAGCGGTACTTC. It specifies CASTPRTLTGERYF.

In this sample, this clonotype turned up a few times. CDR3 amino acids: CSVVLAAPYTGELFF. Written as DNA, the CDR3 is TGCAGCGTTGTTCTAGCGGCTCCTTACACCGGGGAGCTGTTTTTT. The chain links TRBV29-1 to TRBJ2-2; 7 bases align to TRBD2. The CDR3 sequence is 15 residues long. Germline loops: CDR1 SQVTM, CDR2 ANQGSEA. V dropped 4 bases and J dropped 3; count of bases not matched to a gene: 8.

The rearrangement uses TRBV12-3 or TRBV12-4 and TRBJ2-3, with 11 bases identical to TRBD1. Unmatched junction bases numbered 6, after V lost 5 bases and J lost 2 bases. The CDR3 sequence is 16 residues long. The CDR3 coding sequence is TGTGCCAGCAGTGAAGGGGGACAGGGGGTCACAGATACGCAGTATTTT. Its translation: CASSEGGQGVTDTQYF.

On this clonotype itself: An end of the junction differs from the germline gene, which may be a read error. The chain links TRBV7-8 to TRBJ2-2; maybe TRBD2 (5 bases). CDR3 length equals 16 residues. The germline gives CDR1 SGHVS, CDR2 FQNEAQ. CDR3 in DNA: TGTGCCAGCAGCTTAGAAGGCATTTCGGGCACCGGGGAGCTGCTTTTT. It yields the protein CASSLEGISGTGELLF.

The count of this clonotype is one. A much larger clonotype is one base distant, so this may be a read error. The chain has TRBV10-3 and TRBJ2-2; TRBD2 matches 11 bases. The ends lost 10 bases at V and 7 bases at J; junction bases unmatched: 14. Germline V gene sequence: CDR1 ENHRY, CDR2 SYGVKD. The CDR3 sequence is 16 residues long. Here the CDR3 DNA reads TGTGCCACCAGCCCACTAGCGGGAGAAGTCGGCGGGGAGCTGTTTTTT. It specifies CATSPLAGEVGGELFF.

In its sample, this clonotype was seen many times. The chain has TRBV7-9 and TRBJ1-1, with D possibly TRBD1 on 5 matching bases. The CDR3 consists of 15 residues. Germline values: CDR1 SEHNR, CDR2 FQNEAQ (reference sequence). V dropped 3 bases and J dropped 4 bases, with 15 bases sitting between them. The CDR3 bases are TGTGCCAGCAGCTTTTATCGTCCAGGGACCACTGAAGCTTTCTTT. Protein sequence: CASSFYRPGTTEAFF. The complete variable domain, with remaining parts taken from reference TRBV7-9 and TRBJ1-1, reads DTGVSQNPRHKITKRGQNVTFRCDPISEHNRLYWYRQTLGQGPEFLTYFQNEAQLEKSRLLSDRFSAERPKGSFSTLEIQRTEQGDSAMYLCASSFYRPGTTEAFFGQGTRLTVV.

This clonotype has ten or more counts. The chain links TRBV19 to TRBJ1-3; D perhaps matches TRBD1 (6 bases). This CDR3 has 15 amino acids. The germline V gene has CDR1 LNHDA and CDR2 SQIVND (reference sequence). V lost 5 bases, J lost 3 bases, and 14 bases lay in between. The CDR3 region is CASSPDSELGNTIYF. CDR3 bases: TGTGCCAGTAGTCCGGACAGCGAGCTTGGAAACACCATATATTTT.